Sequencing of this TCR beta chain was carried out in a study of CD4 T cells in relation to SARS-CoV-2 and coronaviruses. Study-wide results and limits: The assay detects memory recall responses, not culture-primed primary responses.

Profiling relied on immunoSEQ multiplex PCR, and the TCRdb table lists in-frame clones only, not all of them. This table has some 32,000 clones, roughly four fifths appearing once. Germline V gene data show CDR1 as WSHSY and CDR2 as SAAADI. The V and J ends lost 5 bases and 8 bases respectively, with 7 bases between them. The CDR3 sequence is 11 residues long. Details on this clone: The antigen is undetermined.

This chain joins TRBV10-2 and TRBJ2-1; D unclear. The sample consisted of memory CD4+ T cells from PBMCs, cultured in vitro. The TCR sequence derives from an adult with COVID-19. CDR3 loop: CASSQVDEQFF. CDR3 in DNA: TGCGCCAGCAGTCAAGTTGATGAGCAGTTCTTC.